This T cell receptor beta chain stems from a study of identical twins. Whole-study results and caveats: The study drew conclusions from cross-sectional statistical analysis, not from following the same donors. There were fewer insertions in abundant cord blood beta clonotypes, but memory repertoires showed no such pattern.

The CDR3 totals 14 residues. V lost 3 bases and J lost 6; bases outside the gene matches: 6. Germline CDR1 SQVTM, CDR2 ANQGSEA. This clonotype was picked up many times. Its target is unknown. Template switching added a universal primer site, and cDNA bore unique molecular identifiers. TCRdb re-derived calls from the 5' RACE reads in MiXCR, one entry per CDR3 protein. The table has 200,000 to 300,000 distinct CDR3 sequences, about 13% seen once; the top ten hold roughly 4%. These same records also appear under a second study, on yellow fever vaccine responses in identical twins.

The origin of this receptor is a woman aged 18-29 years in good health. The sequencing input was memory (CD45RO+) T cells sorted from blood. This rearrangement joins TRBV29-1 to TRBJ2-7; TRBD1 agrees at 12 bases. The CDR3, as DNA: TGCAGCGTTGATAAGGGACAGGGGGCTTTCGAGCAGTACTTC. Its translation: CSVDKGQGAFEQYF.